This is a list of T cell receptor beta chains from one sample in a study of CD8 T cells in Susac syndrome. TCRdb used MiXCR to reprocess the immunoSEQ multiplex PCR reads, holding one entry per CDR3 protein. The table shows 55,000 to 85,000 distinct CDR3 sequences, with over 90% occurring only once. The sample comprised CD4+ T cells from PBMCs. The origin of the receptors is a human donor with multiple sclerosis. CDR3s include the opening cysteine and the closing phenylalanine or tryptophan. The D gene is left open where the match is weak. A row's size may be missing; if present it is once, few, many or a size class.

-	TRBV12-3/TRBV12-4	TRBJ2-5	-	CASWRPGAEETQYF	TGTGCCAGCTGGCGGCCGGGGGCCGAGGAGACCCAGTACTTC
-	TRBV7-2	TRBJ2-5	TRBD1	CASTRQGPETQYF	TGTGCCAGCACCAGACAGGGCCCGGAGACCCAGTACTTC
-	TRBV7-7	TRBJ2-2	-	CASSLRASNTGELFF	TGTGCTAGCAGCTTAAGGGCCTCGAACACCGGGGAGCTGTTTTTT
-	TRBV6-6	TRBJ2-5	-	CASSYSQETQYF	TGTGCCAGCAGTTACTCTCAAGAGACCCAGTACTTC
-	TRBV20-1	TRBJ2-7	-	CSARCVGPHKEQYF	TGCAGTGCTAGATGTGTTGGGCCCCATAAAGAGCAGTACTTC
-	TRBV3-1	TRBJ2-5	-	CASSQGSEQETQYF	TGTGCCAGCAGCCAAGGGAGCGAACAAGAGACCCAGTACTTC
-	TRBV28	TRBJ1-2	TRBD1	CASSTTHRGGYTF	TGTGCCAGCAGTACCACCCACAGGGGAGGCTACACCTTC
-	TRBV20-1	TRBJ1-1	-	CSAYRLDTEAFF	TGCAGTGCCTACAGGTTGGACACTGAAGCTTTCTTT
-	TRBV25-1	TRBJ2-5	-	CASSEPSGWGDETQYF	TGTGCCAGCAGTGAACCCTCGGGTTGGGGGGATGAGACCCAGTACTTC
-	TRBV5-4	TRBJ2-1	TRBD1	CASSRRQGTYNEQFF	TGTGCCAGCAGCCGCAGACAGGGGACCTACAATGAGCAGTTCTTC
-	TRBV12-3/TRBV12-4	TRBJ1-4	TRBD1	CASSNTGATNEKLFF	TGTGCCAGCAGTAACACAGGGGCCACTAATGAAAAACTGTTTTTT
-	TRBV6-2/TRBV6-3	TRBJ2-2	-	CASSSITANTGELFF	TGTGCCAGCAGTTCGATTACAGCGAACACCGGGGAGCTGTTTTTT
once	TRBV6-5	TRBJ2-3	-	CASRARNPSTDTQYF	TGTGCCAGCCGCGCTAGGAACCCGAGCACAGATACGCAGTATTTT
-	TRBV5-6	TRBJ2-7	TRBD2	CASSLVRSSGEQYF	TGTGCCAGCAGCTTGGTTCGTTCTAGCGGCGAGCAGTACTTC
few	TRBV11-2	TRBJ1-1	-	CASSFTVNTEAFF	TGTGCCAGCAGCTTCACCGTGAACACTGAAGCTTTCTTT
once	TRBV12-3/TRBV12-4	TRBJ2-3	TRBD2	CASSGRLAGIPDTQYF	TGTGCCAGCAGTGGCAGACTAGCGGGGATCCCAGATACGCAGTATTTT
-	TRBV10-3	TRBJ2-3	TRBD2	CAISQRTSGGTDTQYF	TGTGCCATCAGTCAACGGACTAGCGGGGGCACAGATACGCAGTATTTT
-	TRBV29-1	TRBJ2-6	-	CSVQTDVSSGANVLTF	TGCAGCGTTCAGACGGACGTTAGCTCTGGGGCCAACGTCCTGACTTTC
-	TRBV6-5	TRBJ2-7	-	CASSYTGPIYEQYF	TGTGCCAGCAGTTACACCGGACCTATCTACGAGCAGTACTTC
-	TRBV11-2	TRBJ2-2	-	CASSLVGGVDTGELFF	TGTGCCAGCAGCTTAGTTGGCGGGGTTGACACCGGGGAGCTGTTTTTT
-	TRBV20-1	TRBJ2-1	TRBD2	CSASEASGGLYNEQFF	TGCAGTGCTAGTGAGGCTAGCGGGGGACTTTACAATGAGCAGTTCTTC
-	TRBV29-1	TRBJ2-7	-	CSVGQGISYEQYF	TGCAGCGTTGGGCAGGGAATCTCCTACGAGCAGTACTTC
-	TRBV5-1	TRBJ2-5	TRBD1	CASSLPDRGETQYF	TGCGCCAGCAGCTTGCCGGACAGGGGTGAGACCCAGTACTTC
-	TRBV29-1	TRBJ1-1	-	CSVDSTRNTEAFF	TGCAGCGTTGATAGTACCCGGAACACTGAAGCTTTCTTT
-	TRBV25-1	TRBJ1-1	-	CASSEVLGGIAFF	TGTGCCAGCAGTGAAGTCCTGGGGGGAATAGCTTTCTTT
-	TRBV12-3/TRBV12-4	TRBJ1-1	-	CASSFGRMNTEAFF	TGTGCCAGCAGTTTCGGCAGAATGAACACTGAAGCTTTCTTT
-	TRBV6-1	TRBJ2-3	TRBD2	CASRLLASSDTQYF	TGTGCCAGCAGATTACTAGCGAGTTCAGATACGCAGTATTTT
-	TRBV11-3	TRBJ2-1	-	CASSLETVGANEQFF	TGTGCCAGCAGCTTAGAGACTGTAGGGGCCAATGAGCAGTTCTTC
once	TRBV9	TRBJ2-2	-	CASSVEHTAGELFF	TGTGCCAGCAGCGTAGAACACACGGCTGGGGAGCTGTTTTTT
-	TRBV6-1	TRBJ1-6	TRBD1	CASSEAGTGRDSPLHF	TGTGCCAGCAGTGAAGCGGGGACAGGGCGAGATTCACCCCTCCACTTT
-	TRBV20-1	TRBJ1-1	-	CSASPTENTEAFF	TGCAGTGCTAGCCCGACAGAGAACACTGAAGCTTTCTTT
-	TRBV28	TRBJ2-7	TRBD2	CASSLLTSGGTYEQYF	TGTGCCAGCAGTTTATTGACTAGCGGGGGGACCTACGAGCAGTACTTC
-	TRBV20-1	TRBJ1-5	TRBD1	CSARRQGGGQPQHF	TGCAGTGCTAGACGACAGGGCGGGGGTCAGCCCCAGCATTTT
-	TRBV20-1	TRBJ2-3	TRBD1	CSGTDRGPTDTQYF	TGCAGTGGAACGGACAGGGGCCCCACAGATACGCAGTATTTT
few	TRBV7-3	TRBJ2-6	-	CASSSQGGVSGANVLTF	TGTGCCAGCAGCTCTCAGGGCGGGGTCTCTGGGGCCAACGTCCTGACTTTC
-	TRBV29-1	TRBJ2-6	-	CSVEGNSGANVLTF	TGCAGCGTTGAAGGCAACTCTGGGGCCAACGTCCTGACTTTC
-	TRBV7-6	TRBJ2-3	-	CASSGGRTDTQYF	TGTGCCAGCAGCGGTGGGCGCACAGATACGCAGTATTTT
-	TRBV6-1	TRBJ2-5	TRBD2	CASLQPAGASETQYF	TGTGCCAGCCTTCAACCAGCGGGGGCCTCAGAGACCCAGTACTTC
-	TRBV20-1	TRBJ2-3	-	CSATERDTQYF	TGCAGTGCTACTGAGCGGGATACGCAGTATTTT
once	TRBV5-1	TRBJ1-1	TRBD1	CASSSGQGLNTEAFF	TGCGCCAGCAGCTCGGGACAGGGGCTGAACACTGAAGCTTTCTTT
-	TRBV29-1	TRBJ2-7	-	CSVTLLDRPGEQYF	TGCAGCGTAACCCTGTTAGACAGGCCGGGTGAGCAGTACTTC
-	TRBV20-1	TRBJ2-7	TRBD2	CSAPPLAGGRGEQYF	TGCAGTGCTCCCCCCCTAGCGGGGGGACGTGGCGAGCAGTACTTC
-	TRBV12-3/TRBV12-4	TRBJ2-2	-	CASSRDTGELFF	TGTGCCAGCAGTAGGGACACCGGGGAGCTGTTTTTT
-	TRBV20-1	TRBJ1-5	-	CSAFGPQPNQPQHF	TGCAGTGCTTTCGGGCCCCAACCCAATCAGCCCCAGCATTTT
-	TRBV4-1	TRBJ2-3	TRBD2	CASSRLAGSTDTQYF	TGCGCCAGCAGCCGACTAGCGGGGAGCACAGATACGCAGTATTTT
-	TRBV18	TRBJ2-7	-	CASSPQPGTYEQYF	TGTGCCAGCTCACCACAGCCAGGGACCTACGAGCAGTACTTC
once	TRBV7-9	TRBJ1-2	-	CASSSHQAANYGYTF	TGTGCCAGCAGCTCACACCAGGCTGCTAACTATGGCTACACCTTC
-	TRBV7-6	TRBJ1-1	-	CASSLGTVTEAFF	TGTGCCAGCAGCTTAGGGACAGTCACTGAAGCTTTCTTT
-	TRBV9	TRBJ1-1	-	CASSVDKVEAFF	TGTGCCAGCAGCGTAGACAAAGTAGAAGCTTTCTTT
-	TRBV28	TRBJ2-3	-	CASTPGGGGNTDTQYF	TGTGCCAGCACCCCCGGAGGGGGGGGAAACACAGATACGCAGTATTTT
-	TRBV28	TRBJ1-2	TRBD1	CASTLDRSYGYTF	TGTGCCAGCACCCTGGACAGGTCTTATGGCTACACCTTC
-	TRBV6-5	TRBJ2-2	TRBD1	CASRTSGGTGELFF	TGTGCCAGCAGAACCTCAGGGGGCACCGGGGAGCTGTTTTTT
once	TRBV6-5	TRBJ1-5	-	CASSTRNQPQHF	TGTGCCAGCAGTACCCGCAATCAGCCCCAGCATTTT
few	TRBV7-8	TRBJ1-1	-	CASSPRGRDTEAFF	TGTGCCAGCAGCCCCCGGGGGCGCGACACTGAAGCTTTCTTT
-	TRBV29-1	TRBJ1-3	-	CSATGADSGNTIYF	TGCAGCGCCACTGGGGCGGACTCTGGAAACACCATATATTTT
-	TRBV4-3	TRBJ2-6	-	CASSQDEGRVAGANVLTF	TGCGCCAGCAGCCAAGATGAAGGCAGGGTGGCTGGGGCCAACGTCCTGACTTTC
once	TRBV7-2	TRBJ2-7	-	CASSPRDITYEQYF	TGTGCCAGCAGCCCCAGGGACATAACCTACGAGCAGTACTTC